Included here is one TCR beta chain sequence, with context. What it binds is not known. The sample is drawn from a study of cytomegalovirus exposure and HLA in healthy donors. Broader study findings: The study put roughly 160 TCR beta chains on its list as cytomegalovirus-associated. Immune exposure data for these donors was limited to CMV serostatus. Links to common viral pathogens appeared, in a later analysis, for several of the most significant clusters.

Trimming removed 6 bases from V and 0 bases from J, with 9 bases in between. Per germline, CDR1 MDHEN and CDR2 SYDVKM. There are 13 residues in the CDR3. It was with 60 Vbeta and 13 Jbeta primers that the PCR ran. The data were produced by immunoSEQ multiplex PCR, yet TCRdb's version contains in-frame clones alone and is incomplete. This table has around 180,000 clones, 80% to 85% appearing once. Sample: PBMCs. The receptor comes from a woman aged 40 to 50 in good health and CMV-seronegative. The genes are TRBV28 and TRBJ2-7, with D perhaps matching TRBD2 (5 bases). CDR3: CASSLSVSYEQYF. CDR3 in DNA: TGTGCCAGCAGCCTTAGCGTCTCCTACGAGCAGTACTTC.